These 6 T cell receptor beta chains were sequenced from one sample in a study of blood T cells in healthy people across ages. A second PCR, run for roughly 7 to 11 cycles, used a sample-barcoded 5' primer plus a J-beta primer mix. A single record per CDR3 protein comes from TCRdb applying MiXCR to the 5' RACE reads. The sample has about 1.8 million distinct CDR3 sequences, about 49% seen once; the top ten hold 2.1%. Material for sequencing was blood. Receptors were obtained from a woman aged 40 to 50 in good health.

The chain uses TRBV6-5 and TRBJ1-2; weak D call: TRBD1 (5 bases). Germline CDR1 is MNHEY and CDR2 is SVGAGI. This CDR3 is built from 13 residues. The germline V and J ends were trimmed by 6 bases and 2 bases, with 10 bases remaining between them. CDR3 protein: CASRQDGNYGYTF. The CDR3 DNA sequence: TGTGCCAGCAGACAGGACGGGAACTATGGCTACACCTTC.

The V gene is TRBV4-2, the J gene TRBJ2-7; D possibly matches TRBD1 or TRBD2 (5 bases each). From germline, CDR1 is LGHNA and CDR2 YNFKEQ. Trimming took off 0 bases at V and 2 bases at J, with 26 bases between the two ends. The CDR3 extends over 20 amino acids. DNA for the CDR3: TGTGCCAGCAGCCAAGACTTAGGCCGGGCCTCGGGACGCCGCCCCTACGAGCAGTACTTC. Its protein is CASSQDLGRASGRRPYEQYF.

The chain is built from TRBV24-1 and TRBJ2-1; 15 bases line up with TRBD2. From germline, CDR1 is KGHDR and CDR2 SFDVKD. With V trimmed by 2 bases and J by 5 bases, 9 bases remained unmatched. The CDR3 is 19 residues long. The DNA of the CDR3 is TGTGCCACCAGTGATTATCCGGGACTAGCGGGGGGAAATAACAATGAGCAGTTCTTC. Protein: CATSDYPGLAGGNNNEQFF.

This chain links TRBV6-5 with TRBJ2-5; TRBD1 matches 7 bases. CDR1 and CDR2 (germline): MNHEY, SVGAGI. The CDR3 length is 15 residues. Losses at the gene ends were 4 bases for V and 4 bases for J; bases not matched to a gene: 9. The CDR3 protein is CASSSAGGNRETQYF. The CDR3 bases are TGTGCCAGCAGTTCGGCAGGGGGAAATCGAGAGACCCAGTACTTC.

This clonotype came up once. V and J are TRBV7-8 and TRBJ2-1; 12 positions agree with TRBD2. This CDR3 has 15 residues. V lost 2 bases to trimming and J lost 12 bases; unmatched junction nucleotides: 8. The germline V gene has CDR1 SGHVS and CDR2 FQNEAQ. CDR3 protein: CASSLTSGGSGRQFF. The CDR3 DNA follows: TGTGCCAGCAGCTTAACTAGCGGGGGGTCTGGGCGGCAGTTCTTC.

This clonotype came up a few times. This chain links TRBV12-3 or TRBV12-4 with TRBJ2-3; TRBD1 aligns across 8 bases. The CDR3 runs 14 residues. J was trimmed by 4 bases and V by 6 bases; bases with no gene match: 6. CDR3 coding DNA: TGTGCCAGCAGGGTGGACAGGGAACCAGATACGCAGTATTTT. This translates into CASRVDREPDTQYF.